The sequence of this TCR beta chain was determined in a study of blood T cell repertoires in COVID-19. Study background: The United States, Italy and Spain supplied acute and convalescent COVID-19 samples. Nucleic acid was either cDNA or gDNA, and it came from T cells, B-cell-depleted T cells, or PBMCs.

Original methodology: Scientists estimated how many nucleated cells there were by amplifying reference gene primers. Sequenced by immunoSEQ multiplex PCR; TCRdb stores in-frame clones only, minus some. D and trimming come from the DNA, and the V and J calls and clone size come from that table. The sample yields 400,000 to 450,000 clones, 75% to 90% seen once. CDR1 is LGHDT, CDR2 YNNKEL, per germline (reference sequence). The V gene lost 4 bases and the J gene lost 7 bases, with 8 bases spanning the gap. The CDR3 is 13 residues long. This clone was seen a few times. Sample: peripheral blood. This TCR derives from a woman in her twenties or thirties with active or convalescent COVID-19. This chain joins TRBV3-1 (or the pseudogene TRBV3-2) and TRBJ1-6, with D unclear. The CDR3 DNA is TGTGCCAGCAGCCCCTCGGGGAATTCACCCCTCCACTTT. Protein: CASSPSGNSPLHF.